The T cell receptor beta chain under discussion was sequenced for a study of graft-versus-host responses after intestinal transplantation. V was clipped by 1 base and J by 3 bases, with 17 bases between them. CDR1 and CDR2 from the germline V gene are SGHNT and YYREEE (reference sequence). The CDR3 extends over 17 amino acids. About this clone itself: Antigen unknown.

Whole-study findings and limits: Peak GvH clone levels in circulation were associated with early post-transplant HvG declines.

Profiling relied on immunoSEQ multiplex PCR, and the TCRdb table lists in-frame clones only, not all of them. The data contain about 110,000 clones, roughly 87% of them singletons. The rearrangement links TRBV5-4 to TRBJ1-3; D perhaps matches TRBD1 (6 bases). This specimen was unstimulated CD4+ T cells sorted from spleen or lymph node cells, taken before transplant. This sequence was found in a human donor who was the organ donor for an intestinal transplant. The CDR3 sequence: CASSLTGGLYLGNTIYF. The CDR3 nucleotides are TGTGCCAGCAGCTTGACTGGGGGGCTTTACCTTGGAAACACCATATATTTT.